This entry describes one T cell receptor beta chain. Its matching antigen is unknown. During the collection period, no donor immune events like infections were recorded. The data were taken from a study of identifying expanded T cells in peripheral blood. Study outcomes and limitations: Across healthy donors, higher total template counts meant significantly greater approximately two-week count variance. Technical replicates showed roughly 1.2 changed clones; approximately 2 weeks about 16; four weeks 19.

Only in-frame clones appear in the TCRdb table, and some are missing; sequencing was by immunoSEQ multiplex PCR. The sample has around 100,000 clones, around 89% seen once; the top ten hold 12% to 15%. V lost 3 bases, J lost 6 bases, and 16 bases lay in between. Germline V CDR1 and CDR2: WNHNN, SYGVQD (reference sequence). There are 15 residues in the CDR3. This chain uses TRBV10-1 with TRBJ2-3; D remains ambiguous. The receptor was isolated from a person aged 18 to 70 in good health. Source material: blood. CDR3 protein: CASSDPGGSGDTQYF. The CDR3 nucleotides are TGCGCCAGCAGTGATCCCGGCGGATCCGGGGATACGCAGTATTTT.